The rows below give T cell receptor beta chains drawn from one sample of a study of blood T cell repertoires in COVID-19. TCRdb keeps only in-frame clones here, not all; method: immunoSEQ multiplex PCR. The sample holds 87,000 or so clones, about 85% seen once. Specimen: peripheral blood. The receptors derive from a woman aged 45-59 years with active or convalescent COVID-19. Both conserved end residues are part of each CDR3. A D gene is named only where the DNA matches it firmly. Clone size, where shown, is once, few, many, or a class for clones that have expanded.

>once|TRBV6-5|TRBJ1-6|TRBD1|15
CASSSGQGRWSPLHF
TGTGCCAGCAGCTCGGGACAGGGGCGTTGGTCACCCCTCCACTTT
>.|TRBV9|TRBJ1-2|TRBD1|15
CASSMGQGANYGYTF
TGTGCCAGCAGCATGGGACAGGGGGCGAACTATGGCTACACCTTC
>.|TRBV20-1|TRBJ2-7|TRBD2|15
CSASWARSGGDEQYF
TGCAGTGCTAGTTGGGCCCGTAGCGGGGGGGACGAGCAGTACTTC
>.|TRBV3-1/TRBV3-2|TRBJ2-5|TRBD2|16
CASSQDIAGYQETQYF
TGTGCCAGCAGCCAAGACATAGCGGGGTACCAAGAGACCCAGTACTTC
>few|TRBV5-1|TRBJ1-5|TRBD1|16
CASSTGQGGGNQPQHF
TGCGCCAGCAGCACCGGACAGGGAGGTGGCAATCAGCCCCAGCATTTT
>.|TRBV30|TRBJ2-3|TRBD1|14
CAWSDRGRQDTQYF
TGTGCCTGGAGTGACAGGGGGCGCCAGGATACGCAGTATTTT
>.|TRBV19|TRBJ1-5|TRBD1|15
CASSQGQGGNQPQHF
TGTGCCAGTAGTCAGGGACAGGGCGGCAATCAGCCCCAGCATTTT
>.|TRBV7-9|TRBJ1-4|.|15
CASSYSRAGGEKLFF
TGTGCCAGCAGCTATAGTAGGGCGGGGGGTGAAAAACTGTTTTTT
>.|TRBV19|TRBJ1-5|.|15
CASSRYVTSNQPQHF
TGTGCCAGTAGTCGGTATGTCACCAGCAATCAGCCCCAGCATTTT
>.|TRBV5-1|TRBJ1-1|.|15
CASSSFRGSYTEAFF
TGCGCCAGCAGCAGCTTCAGGGGATCGTACACTGAAGCTTTCTTT
>.|TRBV7-9|TRBJ1-2|.|13
CASSQGWSYGYTF
TGTGCCAGCAGCCAGGGGTGGAGCTATGGCTACACCTTC
>.|TRBV18|TRBJ1-1|TRBD1|17
CASSPKQGQITDTEAFF
TGTGCCAGCTCACCCAAACAGGGGCAGATCACGGACACTGAAGCTTTCTTT
>.|TRBV11-3|TRBJ2-2|TRBD1|17
CASSTTFQGANTGELFF
TGTGCCAGCAGCACAACTTTTCAGGGGGCTAACACCGGGGAGCTGTTTTTT
>.|TRBV2|TRBJ1-2|TRBD1|13
CASSGGQSYGYTF
TGTGCCAGCAGCGGGGGACAGTCCTATGGCTACACCTTC
>.|TRBV27|TRBJ1-6|TRBD1|15
CASSTPGGYNSPLHF
TGTGCCAGCAGTACCCCAGGGGGGTATAATTCACCCCTCCACTTT
>few|TRBV19|TRBJ2-1|.|11
CASSIRDEQFF
TGTGCCAGTAGTATCCGAGATGAGCAGTTCTTC
>.|TRBV18|TRBJ1-1|TRBD1|12
CASSPSGTVAFF
TGTGCCAGCTCACCGAGTGGGACAGTAGCTTTCTTT
>.|TRBV12-3/TRBV12-4|TRBJ1-2|.|12
CASSLEEGPYTF
TGTGCCAGCAGCTTAGAGGAGGGCCCCTACACCTTC
>once|TRBV18|TRBJ1-2|.|15
CASSPSQDTNYGYTF
TGTGCCAGCTCACCAAGTCAGGATACTAACTATGGCTACACCTTC
>.|TRBV6-5|TRBJ2-1|.|15
CASRRSGGAYNEQFF
TGTGCCAGCAGGCGCTCGGGCGGGGCCTACAATGAGCAGTTCTTC
>.|TRBV9|TRBJ1-1|.|15
CASSASQGRGTEAFF
TGTGCCAGCAGCGCATCACAGGGCCGAGGCACTGAAGCTTTCTTT
>.|TRBV5-8|TRBJ2-3|TRBD1|14
CASSSGQITDTQYF
TGTGCCAGCAGCTCGGGACAGATCACAGATACGCAGTATTTT